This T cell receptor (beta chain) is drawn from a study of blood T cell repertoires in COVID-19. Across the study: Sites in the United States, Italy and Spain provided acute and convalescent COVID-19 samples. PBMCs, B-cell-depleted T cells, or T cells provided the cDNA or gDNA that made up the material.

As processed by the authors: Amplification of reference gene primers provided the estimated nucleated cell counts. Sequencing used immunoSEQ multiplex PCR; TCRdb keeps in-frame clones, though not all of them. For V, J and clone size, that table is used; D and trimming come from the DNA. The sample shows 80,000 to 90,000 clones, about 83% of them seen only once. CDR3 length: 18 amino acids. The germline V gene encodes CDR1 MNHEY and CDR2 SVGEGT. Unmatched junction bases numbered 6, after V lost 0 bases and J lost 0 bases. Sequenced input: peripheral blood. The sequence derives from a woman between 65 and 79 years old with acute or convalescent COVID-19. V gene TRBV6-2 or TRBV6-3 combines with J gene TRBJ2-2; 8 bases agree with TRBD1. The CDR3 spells CASSYSPDRVANTGELFF. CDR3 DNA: TGTGCCAGCAGTTACTCGCCGGACAGGGTAGCGAACACCGGGGAGCTGTTTTTT.